This T cell receptor (beta chain) was obtained from a study of identical twins. Study findings and constraints: Some out-of-frame alpha sequences were shared by twins, and these showed excess low generation probability.

TCRdb re-called the 5' RACE reads through MiXCR, storing one row per CDR3 protein. Altogether 1.5 million to 2 million distinct CDR3 sequences are present, around 29% being singletons, with the ten largest covering 0.25% to 0.3%. Turning to this clonotype: The antigen is unknown.

Every sampled donor was Caucasian and healthy. V was pared by 7 bases and J by 3 bases, with 4 bases of the junction left unmatched. This CDR3 contains 13 residues. Germline assignment: CDR1 WSHSY and CDR2 SAAADI. The clonotype was recovered from a newborn girl in good health. The gene calls are TRBV10-2 and TRBJ2-7; 9 bases agree with TRBD1. Input material: cord blood. This chain's CDR3 is CASTRTGDYEQYF. CDR3 bases: TGCGCCAGCACCCGGACAGGGGACTACGAGCAGTACTTC.